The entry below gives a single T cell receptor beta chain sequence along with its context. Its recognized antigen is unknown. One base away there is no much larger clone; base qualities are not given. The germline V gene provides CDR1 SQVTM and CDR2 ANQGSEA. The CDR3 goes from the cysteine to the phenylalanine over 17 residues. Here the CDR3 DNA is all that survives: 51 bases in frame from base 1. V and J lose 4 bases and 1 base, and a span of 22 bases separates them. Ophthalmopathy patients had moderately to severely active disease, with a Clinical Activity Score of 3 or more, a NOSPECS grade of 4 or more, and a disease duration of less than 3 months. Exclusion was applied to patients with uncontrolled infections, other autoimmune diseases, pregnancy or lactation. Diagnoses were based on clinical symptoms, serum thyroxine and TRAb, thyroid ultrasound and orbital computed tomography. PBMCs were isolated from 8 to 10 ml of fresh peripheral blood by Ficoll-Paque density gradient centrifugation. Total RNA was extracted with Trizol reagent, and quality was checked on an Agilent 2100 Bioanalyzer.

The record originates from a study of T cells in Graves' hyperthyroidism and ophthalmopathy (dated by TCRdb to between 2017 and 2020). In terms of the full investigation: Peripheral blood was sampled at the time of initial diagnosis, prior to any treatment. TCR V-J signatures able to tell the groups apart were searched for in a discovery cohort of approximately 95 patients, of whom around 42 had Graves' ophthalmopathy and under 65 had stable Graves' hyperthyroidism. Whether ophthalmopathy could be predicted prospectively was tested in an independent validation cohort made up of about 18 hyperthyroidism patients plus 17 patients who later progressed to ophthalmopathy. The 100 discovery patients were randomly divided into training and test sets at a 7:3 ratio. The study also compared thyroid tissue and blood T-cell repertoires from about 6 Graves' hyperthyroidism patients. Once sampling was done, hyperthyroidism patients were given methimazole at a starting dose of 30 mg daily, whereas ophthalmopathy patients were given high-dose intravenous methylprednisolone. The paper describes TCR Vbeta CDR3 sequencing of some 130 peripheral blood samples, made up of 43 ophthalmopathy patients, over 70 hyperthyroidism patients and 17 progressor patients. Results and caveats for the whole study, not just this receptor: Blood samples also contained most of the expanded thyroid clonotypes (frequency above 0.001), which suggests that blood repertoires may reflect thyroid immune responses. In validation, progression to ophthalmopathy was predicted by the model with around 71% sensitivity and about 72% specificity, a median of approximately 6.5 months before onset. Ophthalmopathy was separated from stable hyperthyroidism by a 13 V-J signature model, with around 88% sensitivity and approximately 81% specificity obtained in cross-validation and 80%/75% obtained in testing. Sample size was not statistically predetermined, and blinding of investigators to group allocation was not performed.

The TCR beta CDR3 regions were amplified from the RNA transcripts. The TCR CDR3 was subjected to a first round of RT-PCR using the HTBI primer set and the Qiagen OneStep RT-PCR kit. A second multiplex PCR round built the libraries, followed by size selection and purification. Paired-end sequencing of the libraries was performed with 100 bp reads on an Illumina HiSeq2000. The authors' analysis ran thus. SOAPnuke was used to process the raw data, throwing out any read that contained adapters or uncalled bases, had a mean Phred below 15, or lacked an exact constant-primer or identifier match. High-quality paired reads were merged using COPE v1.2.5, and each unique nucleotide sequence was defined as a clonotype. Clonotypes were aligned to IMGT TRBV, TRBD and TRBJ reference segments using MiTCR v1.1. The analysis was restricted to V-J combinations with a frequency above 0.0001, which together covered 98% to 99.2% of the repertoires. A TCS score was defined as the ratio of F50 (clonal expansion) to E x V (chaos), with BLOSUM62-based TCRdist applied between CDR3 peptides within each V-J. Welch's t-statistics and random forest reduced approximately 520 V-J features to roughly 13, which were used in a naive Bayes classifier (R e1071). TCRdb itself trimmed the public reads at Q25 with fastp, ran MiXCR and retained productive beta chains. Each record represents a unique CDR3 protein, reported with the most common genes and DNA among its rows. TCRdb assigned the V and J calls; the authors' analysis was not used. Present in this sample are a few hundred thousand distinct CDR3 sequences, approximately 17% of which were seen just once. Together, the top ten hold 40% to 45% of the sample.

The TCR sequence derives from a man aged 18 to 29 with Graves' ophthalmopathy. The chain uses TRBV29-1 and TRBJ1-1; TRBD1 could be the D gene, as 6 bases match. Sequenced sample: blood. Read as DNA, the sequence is TGCAGCGTTGTTGTCATATGGCGCAGGGGCGGGAACACTGAAGCTTTCTTT. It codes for CSVVVIWRRGGNTEAFF. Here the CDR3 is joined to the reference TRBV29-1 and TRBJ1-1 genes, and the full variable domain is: SAVISQKPSRDICQRGTSLTIQCQVDSQVTMMFWYRQQPGQSLTLIATANQGSEATYESGFVIDKFPISRPNLTFSTLTVSNMSPEDSSIYLCSVVVIWRRGGNTEAFFGQGTRLTVV.